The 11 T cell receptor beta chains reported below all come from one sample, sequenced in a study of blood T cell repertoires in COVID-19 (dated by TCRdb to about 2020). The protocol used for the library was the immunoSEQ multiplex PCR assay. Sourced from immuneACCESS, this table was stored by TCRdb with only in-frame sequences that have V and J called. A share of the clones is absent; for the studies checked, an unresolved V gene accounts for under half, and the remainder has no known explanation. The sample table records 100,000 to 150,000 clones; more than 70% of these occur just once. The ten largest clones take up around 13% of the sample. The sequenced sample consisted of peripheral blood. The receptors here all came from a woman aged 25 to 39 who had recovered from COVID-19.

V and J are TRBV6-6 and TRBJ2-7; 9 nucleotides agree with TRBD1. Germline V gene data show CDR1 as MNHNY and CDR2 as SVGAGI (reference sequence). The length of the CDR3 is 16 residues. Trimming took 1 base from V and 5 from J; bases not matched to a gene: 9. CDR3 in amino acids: CASSYWVDRGYHEQYF. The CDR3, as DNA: TGTGCCAGCAGTTACTGGGTAGACAGGGGGTACCACGAGCAGTACTTC.

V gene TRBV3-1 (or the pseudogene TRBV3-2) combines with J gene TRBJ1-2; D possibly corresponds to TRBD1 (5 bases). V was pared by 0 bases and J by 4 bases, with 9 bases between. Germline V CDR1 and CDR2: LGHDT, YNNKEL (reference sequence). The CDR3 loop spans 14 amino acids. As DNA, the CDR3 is TGTGCCAGCAGCCAAGATCTGACAGCCTATGGCTACACCTTC. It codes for CASSQDLTAYGYTF.

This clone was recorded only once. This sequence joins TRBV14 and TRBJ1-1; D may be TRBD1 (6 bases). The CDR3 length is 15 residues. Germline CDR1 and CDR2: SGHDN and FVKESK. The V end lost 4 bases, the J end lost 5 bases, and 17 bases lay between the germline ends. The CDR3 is CASSPFGGQGTEAFF. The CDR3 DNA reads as TGTGCCAGCAGCCCCTTCGGGGGGCAGGGAACTGAAGCTTTCTTT.

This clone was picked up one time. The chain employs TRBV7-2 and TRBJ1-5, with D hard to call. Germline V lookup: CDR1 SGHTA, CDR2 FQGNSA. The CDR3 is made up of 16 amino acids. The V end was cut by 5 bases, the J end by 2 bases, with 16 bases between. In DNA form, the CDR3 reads TGTGCCAGCAGCCCCAAAGGTGGAGCGGGCAATCAGCCCCAGCATTTT. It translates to CASSPKGGAGNQPQHF.

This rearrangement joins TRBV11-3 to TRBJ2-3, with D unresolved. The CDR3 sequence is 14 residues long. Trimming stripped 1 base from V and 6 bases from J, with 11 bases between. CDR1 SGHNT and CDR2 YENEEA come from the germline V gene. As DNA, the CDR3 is TGTGCCAGCAGCTTAGGAGACTCAAGGGATACGCAGTATTTT. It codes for CASSLGDSRDTQYF.

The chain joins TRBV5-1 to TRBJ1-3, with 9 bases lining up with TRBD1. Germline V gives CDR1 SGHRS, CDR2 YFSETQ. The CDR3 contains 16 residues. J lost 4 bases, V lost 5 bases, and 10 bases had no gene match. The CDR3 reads CASRPSGTGFGNTIYF. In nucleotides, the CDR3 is TGCGCCAGCAGACCTTCCGGGACAGGGTTCGGAAACACCATATATTTT. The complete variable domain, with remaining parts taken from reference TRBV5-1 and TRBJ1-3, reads KAGVTQTPRYLIKTRGQQVTLSCSPISGHRSVSWYQQTPGQGLQFLFEYFSETQRNKGNFPGRFSGRQFSNSRSEMNVSTLELGDSALYLCASRPSGTGFGNTIYFGEGSWLTVV.

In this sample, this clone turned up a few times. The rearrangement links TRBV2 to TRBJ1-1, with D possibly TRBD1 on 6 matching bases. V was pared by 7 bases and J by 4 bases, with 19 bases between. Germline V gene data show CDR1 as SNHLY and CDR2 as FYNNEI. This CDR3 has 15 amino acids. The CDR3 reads CASKPTGGPGTEAFF. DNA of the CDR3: TGTGCCAGCAAACCAACGGGGGGGCCGGGCACTGAAGCTTTCTTT.

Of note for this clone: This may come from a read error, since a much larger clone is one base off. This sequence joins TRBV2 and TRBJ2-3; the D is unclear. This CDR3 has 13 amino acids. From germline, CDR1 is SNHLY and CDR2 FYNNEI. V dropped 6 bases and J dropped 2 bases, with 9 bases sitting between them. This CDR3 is CASSPPYTDTQYF. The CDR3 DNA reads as TGTGCCAGCAGCCCTCCCTACACAGATACGCAGTATTTT.

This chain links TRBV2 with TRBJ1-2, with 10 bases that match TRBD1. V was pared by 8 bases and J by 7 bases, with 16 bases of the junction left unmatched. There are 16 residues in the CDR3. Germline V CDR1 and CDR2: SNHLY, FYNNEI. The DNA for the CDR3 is TGTGCCAGCGGACCTAAAGGAGACAGGGGGCGCTCTGGCTACACCTTC. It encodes CASGPKGDRGRSGYTF.

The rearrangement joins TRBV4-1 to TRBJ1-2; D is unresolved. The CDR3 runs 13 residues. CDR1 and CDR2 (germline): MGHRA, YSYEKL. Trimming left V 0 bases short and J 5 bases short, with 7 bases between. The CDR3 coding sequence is TGCGCCAGCAGCCAAGATCGGAGTTATGGCTACACCTTC. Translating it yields CASSQDRSYGYTF.

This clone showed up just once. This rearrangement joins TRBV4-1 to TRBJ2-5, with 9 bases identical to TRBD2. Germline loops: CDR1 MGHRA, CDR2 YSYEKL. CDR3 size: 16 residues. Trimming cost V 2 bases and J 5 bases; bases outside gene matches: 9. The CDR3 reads CASSQQAGGWSETQYF. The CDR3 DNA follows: TGCGCCAGCAGCCAACAAGCGGGAGGTTGGTCGGAGACCCAGTACTTC.